These 28 T cell receptor beta chains were sequenced from one sample in a study of blood T cell repertoires in COVID-19. Sequencing used immunoSEQ multiplex PCR; TCRdb keeps in-frame clones, though not all of them. The sample lists over 130,000 clones, roughly nine tenths seen once, with 4% to 5% in the top ten. Sequenced sample: peripheral blood. The receptors were sampled from an older woman with active or convalescent COVID-19.

This chain connects TRBV3-1 (or the pseudogene TRBV3-2) to TRBJ1-6, with unresolved D. The CDR3 runs to 15 residues. V was pared by 2 bases and J by 7 bases, with 12 bases between. Looked up from germline, CDR1 is LGHDT and CDR2 is YNNKEL (reference sequence). The chain's CDR3 is CASSQREGLNSPLHF. In DNA, the CDR3 is TGTGCCAGCAGCCAACGGGAAGGGTTAAATTCACCCCTCCACTTT.

This clone was seen once. The chain joins TRBV11-2 to TRBJ2-7, with D maybe TRBD1 (5 bases). The CDR3 has 14 residues. V lost 4 bases and J 3 bases, leaving 13 bases between the germline ends. CDR1 is SGHAT and CDR2 is FQNNGV in the germline V gene. The CDR3 bases are TGTGCCAGCAGCTCCCTTAAGACAGTCTACGAGCAGTACTTC. Translated, it gives CASSSLKTVYEQYF.

The V and J genes are TRBV6-2 or TRBV6-3 and TRBJ2-1, with 11 nucleotides matching TRBD2. This CDR3 is 12 amino acids long. V shed 5 bases and J 15 bases; nucleotides not matched to a gene: 6. CDR1 is MNHEY, CDR2 SVGEGT, per germline. The CDR3 loop is CASSARLAGTFF. Written as DNA, the CDR3 is TGTGCCAGCAGTGCTAGACTAGCGGGGACGTTCTTC.

This clone appeared a single time. V and J are TRBV4-3 and TRBJ1-4, with D maybe TRBD1 (6 bases). This CDR3 spans 14 amino acids. V shed 4 bases and J shed 1 base, with 7 bases lying between them. Germline values: CDR1 LGHNA, CDR2 YSLEER. Here the CDR3 DNA reads TGCGCCAGCAGCCCGGGACAAACTAATGAAAAACTGTTTTTT. Its protein product is CASSPGQTNEKLFF.

The chain is built from TRBV6-2 or TRBV6-3 and TRBJ2-5; possible D gene TRBD1, 6 bases. V lost 2 bases to trimming and J lost 6 bases, with 13 bases between them. The CDR3 length is 14 residues. From germline, CDR1 is MNHEY and CDR2 SVGEGT. CDR3 bases: TGTGCCAGCAGTTACCTTACAGGGACGAAGACCCAGTACTTC. Encoded protein: CASSYLTGTKTQYF.

V is TRBV7-9 and J is TRBJ2-5; TRBD2 aligns across 9 bases. The CDR3 runs 13 residues. Germline trimming cut 5 bases from V and 9 bases from J; bases unmatched to any gene: 7. Germline V CDR1 and CDR2: SEHNR, FQNEAQ (reference sequence). The CDR3 DNA reads as TGTGCCAGCAGCCCGCGGGGGGGCCAATCCCAGTACTTC. Translation: CASSPRGGQSQYF.

About this clone: Other DNA sequences of this sample code for an identical CDR3. The genes are TRBV5-4 and TRBJ1-1; 7 bases map to TRBD1. Germline V gene lookup returns CDR1 SGHNT and CDR2 YYREEE (reference sequence). With V trimmed by 0 bases and J by 4 bases, 3 bases remained unmatched. The CDR3 runs 14 residues. This CDR3 is CASSLGQGSTEAFF. The DNA of the CDR3 is TGTGCCAGCAGCTTGGGACAGGGAAGCACTGAAGCTTTCTTT.

This sequence joins TRBV6-5 and TRBJ2-1, with TRBD1 matching over 7 bases. J lost 4 bases, V lost 5 bases, and 5 bases had no gene match. The CDR3 has 14 amino acids. Per germline, CDR1 MNHEY and CDR2 SVGAGI. The CDR3 reads CASSRQGEYNEQFF. CDR3 DNA: TGTGCCAGCAGTCGCCAGGGGGAATACAATGAGCAGTTCTTC.

The J gene is TRBJ2-7, the V gene TRBV7-9, with 7 bases matching TRBD2. The CDR3 consists of 17 residues. After removal of 1 base from V and 6 bases from J, the junction contained 15 bases not matched to a gene. Germline V lookup: CDR1 SEHNR, CDR2 FQNEAQ (reference sequence). The CDR3 region has the DNA TGTGCCAGCAGCTTAGAGTCGACTAGCCGATCTCCTACCGAGCAGTACTTC. Amino acid sequence: CASSLESTSRSPTEQYF.

This clone was seen more than once but under ten times. This chain links TRBV13 with TRBJ1-6, with 7 bases matching TRBD1. Trimming at V came to 4 bases and at J to 7 bases, leaving 4 bases not matched to a gene. The germline gives CDR1 PRHDT, CDR2 FYEKMQ (reference sequence). The CDR3 sequence is 14 residues long. CDR3 sequence reads: CASSSTGRNSPLHF. Written as DNA, the CDR3 is TGTGCCAGCAGCTCGACAGGGCGGAATTCACCCCTCCACTTT.

The V call is TRBV11-2, the J call TRBJ1-1; the D is unclear. CDR3 length equals 15 residues. The V and J ends lost 2 bases and 4 bases respectively, with 14 bases between them. Per germline, CDR1 SGHAT and CDR2 FQNNGV. CDR3 sequence reads: CASSLSVSASTEAFF. The CDR3 bases are TGTGCCAGCAGCTTAAGCGTTTCGGCCAGCACTGAAGCTTTCTTT.

The rearrangement joins TRBV12-3 or TRBV12-4 to TRBJ1-5; no clear D. Trimming stripped 5 bases from V and 2 bases from J, with 7 bases between. This CDR3 region has 13 residues. The CDR3 DNA reads as TGTGCCAGCAGTCCTGAGGGCAATCAGCCCCAGCATTTT. Its translation is CASSPEGNQPQHF.

The chain combines TRBV19 with TRBJ2-7, with D unresolved. The CDR3 sequence is 15 residues long. Trimming cost V 3 bases and J 6 bases, with 18 bases left between them. Germline values: CDR1 LNHDA, CDR2 SQIVND (reference sequence). Here the CDR3 DNA reads TGTGCCAGTAGTATCGCTCAAATGATCGACACCGAGCAGTACTTC. It specifies CASSIAQMIDTEQYF. The whole variable domain, filled in from reference TRBV19 and TRBJ2-7, reads DGGITQSPKYLFRKEGQNVTLSCEQNLNHDAMYWYRQDPGQGLRLIYYSQIVNDFQKGDIAEGYSVSREKKESFPLTVTSAQKNPTAFYLCASSIAQMIDTEQYFGPGTRLTVT.

The chain has TRBV4-1 and TRBJ1-2; 9 bases are a match to TRBD1. V lost 2 bases to trimming and J lost 4 bases; unmatched junction nucleotides: 5. The CDR3 extends over 15 amino acids. CDR1 and CDR2 (germline): MGHRA, YSYEKL. The CDR3 nucleotides are TGCGCCAGCAGCCAAACAGGGGGCAAGCGCTATGGCTACACCTTC. Translation gives CASSQTGGKRYGYTF.

V and J are TRBV6-5 and TRBJ1-2; D perhaps matches TRBD1 (5 bases). The germline V gene has CDR1 MNHEY and CDR2 SVGAGI. CDR3 length: 14 residues. V lost 0 bases to trimming and J lost 2 bases, with 7 bases between them. The CDR3 reads CASSYSGRNYGYTF. For the CDR3, the DNA is TGTGCCAGCAGTTACTCGGGGCGGAACTATGGCTACACCTTC.

The CDR3 coding sequence is TGTGCCATCAGTGCCCACCAAACAGGGACTAATGAAAAACTGTTTTTT. Its translation: CAISAHQTGTNEKLFF. V and J are TRBV10-3 and TRBJ1-4; the D gene is possibly TRBD1 (6 bases). Germline-derived CDR1 and CDR2 are ENHRY and SYGVKD. The CDR3 totals 16 residues. Trimming removed 4 bases from V and 2 bases from J, with 14 bases in between.

The table lists this clone with a count of one. The V and J genes are TRBV10-1 and TRBJ2-7, with D possibly TRBD2 on 5 matching bases. The V end was cut by 8 bases, the J end by 3 bases, with 11 bases between. This CDR3 region has 12 residues. Germline values: CDR1 WNHNN, CDR2 SYGVQD (reference sequence). CDR3 DNA sequence: TGCGCCAGCGGAAACGCGGGCTACGAGCAGTACTTC. Amino acid sequence: CASGNAGYEQYF.

The J gene is TRBJ2-2, the V gene TRBV5-6, with D possibly matching TRBD1 (5 bases). Trimming removed 1 base at V and 1 base at J, with 17 bases between. From germline, CDR1 is SGHDT and CDR2 YYEEEE. The length of the CDR3 is 18 residues. This chain's CDR3 is CASSLRFSAGLNTGELFF. The DNA for the CDR3 is TGTGCCAGCAGCTTGAGGTTCTCGGCAGGGTTGAACACCGGGGAGCTGTTTTTT. The full variable domain, completed using reference TRBV5-6 and TRBJ2-2, is DAGVTQSPTHLIKTRGQQVTLRCSPKSGHDTVSWYQQALGQGPQFIFQYYEEEERQRGNFPDRFSGHQFPNYSSELNVNALLLGDSALYLCASSLRFSAGLNTGELFFGEGSRLTVL.

The J gene is TRBJ2-1, the V gene TRBV7-9; 12 nucleotides align to TRBD1. The CDR3 has 15 residues. With 3 bases clipped from V and 8 bases from J, the junction kept 5 bases outside the gene matches. Germline values: CDR1 SEHNR, CDR2 FQNEAQ (reference sequence). For the CDR3, the DNA is TGTGCCAGCAGCTTCGGGACAGGGGGCTTCGATGAGCAGTTCTTC. Translation gives CASSFGTGGFDEQFF.

The rearrangement joins TRBV5-1 to TRBJ2-3; 13 nucleotides line up with TRBD2. The V gene's germline CDR1 is SGHRS and CDR2 YFSETQ. The length of the CDR3 is 17 residues. With V trimmed by 2 bases and J by 6 bases, 9 bases remained unmatched. CDR3 sequence reads: CASSFGLAGEKRDTQYF. The CDR3 DNA is TGCGCCAGCAGCTTCGGACTAGCGGGGGAGAAGAGGGATACGCAGTATTTT.

The table lists this clone with a count of one. The chain links TRBV7-2 to TRBJ1-5; perhaps TRBD1 as D (6 bases). CDR1 and CDR2 from the germline V gene are SGHTA and FQGNSA. Trimming cost V 5 bases and J 6 bases, with 11 bases left between them. The CDR3 runs 13 residues. The chain's CDR3 is CASSEGVGQPQHF. The CDR3 DNA reads as TGTGCCAGCAGCGAGGGGGTCGGTCAGCCCCAGCATTTT. The entire variable domain, with the rest obtained from reference TRBV7-2 and TRBJ1-5, is as follows: GAGVSQSPSNKVTEKGKDVELRCDPISGHTALYWYRQSLGQGLEFLIYFQGNSAPDKSGLPSDRFSAERTGGSVSTLTIQRTQQEDSAVYLCASSEGVGQPQHFGDGTRLSIL.

The gene calls are TRBV18 and TRBJ2-5, with 7 bases lining up with TRBD1. The CDR3 is made up of 15 amino acids. Germline CDR1 is KGHSH and CDR2 is LQKENI. Germline trimming cut 4 bases from V and 3 bases from J; bases unmatched to any gene: 8. CDR3 sequence (DNA): TGTGCCAGCTCACAGAGGACAGGTCCCGAAGAGACCCAGTACTTC. Translated: CASSQRTGPEETQYF.

In this sample, this clone turned up a few times. The chain combines TRBV11-2 with TRBJ1-4, with D tentatively TRBD1 (6 bases). This CDR3 region has 17 residues. The germline V gene encodes CDR1 SGHAT and CDR2 FQNNGV. Trimming cost V 4 bases and J 0 bases, with 15 bases left between them. The DNA of the CDR3 is TGTGCCAGCAGCTCCTTGGGGGGGCTCTCAACTAATGAAAAACTGTTTTTT. This gives the protein CASSSLGGLSTNEKLFF.

The V and J genes are TRBV27 and TRBJ1-2; D uncertain. Germline CDR1 is MNHEY and CDR2 is SMNVEV (reference sequence). V was pared by 5 bases and J by 8 bases, with 12 bases between. The CDR3 extends over 12 amino acids. CDR3 region: CASSPGGGGYTF. In DNA form, the CDR3 reads TGTGCCAGCAGTCCGGGAGGAGGGGGCTACACCTTC.

The gene calls are TRBV10-3 and TRBJ2-7; D gene unclear. Trimming left V 3 bases short and J 8 bases short, with 8 bases between. The CDR3 covers 11 residues. Germline loops: CDR1 ENHRY, CDR2 SYGVKD. CDR3 amino acids: CAISEEAQQYF. In DNA, the CDR3 is TGTGCCATCAGTGAAGAGGCTCAGCAGTACTTC.

CDR3 in amino acids: CASSPTGEVEAFF. The CDR3 bases are TGTGCCAGCTCACCGACGGGAGAGGTAGAAGCTTTCTTT. The genes are TRBV18 and TRBJ1-1; D gene ambiguous. The germline V gene has CDR1 KGHSH and CDR2 LQKENI. V shed 3 bases and J shed 8 bases, with 13 bases lying between them. This CDR3 is 13 amino acids long.

This clone was observed a handful of times. The J gene is TRBJ1-6, the V gene TRBV12-3 or TRBV12-4; no reliable D call. V lost 8 bases and J 6 bases, leaving 8 bases between the germline ends. CDR3 length equals 12 residues. CDR3 protein: CASSRANSPLHF. The CDR3 DNA reads as TGTGCCAGCTCGCGAGCTAATTCACCCCTCCACTTT.

The chain recombines TRBV5-1 with TRBJ1-2; no definite D call. Germline lookup yields CDR1 SGHRS and CDR2 YFSETQ. The V end was cut by 4 bases, the J end by 4 bases, with 14 bases between. This CDR3 is 14 amino acids long. For the CDR3, the DNA is TGCGCCAGCAGCCCTCTCTCGGGAAGCTATGGCTACACCTTC. Amino acids: CASSPLSGSYGYTF.